This paragraph covers one T cell receptor (beta chain) sequence. Its antigen is unknown. Relative to the germline gene, one junction end is altered; a read error may explain this. This sample also contains other DNA sequences that code for the same CDR3. The sample is drawn from a study of cytomegalovirus exposure and HLA in healthy donors. Study summary: The Caucasian-associated ancestry cluster held under 90% of more than 350 genotyped donors.

Study-wide results and caveats: Apart from CMV serostatus, no immune exposure information was available. Owing to their indistinguishability, certain V segments, notably TRBV6-2 and TRBV6-3, were excluded. When analyzed later, a missense DCLRE1C variant was found to be linked to TCR beta V- and J-gene trimming.

PCR employed 60 Vbeta and 13 Jbeta primers. Sequencing used immunoSEQ multiplex PCR; TCRdb keeps in-frame clones, though not all of them. The data hold 100,000 to 150,000 clones, with 70% to 85% observed a single time. This CDR3 contains 16 residues. Per germline, CDR1 SGHRS and CDR2 YFSETQ. Sequenced material: PBMCs. The receptor's source is a boy aged 2-9 years in good health and CMV-seronegative. The chain has TRBV5-1 and TRBJ2-3; D might be TRBD1 (6 bases). In DNA, the CDR3 is TGCGCCAGCAGCCAGAAGACACAGGGACCGACAGACACGCAGTATTTT. Protein sequence: CASSQKTQGPTDTQYF.